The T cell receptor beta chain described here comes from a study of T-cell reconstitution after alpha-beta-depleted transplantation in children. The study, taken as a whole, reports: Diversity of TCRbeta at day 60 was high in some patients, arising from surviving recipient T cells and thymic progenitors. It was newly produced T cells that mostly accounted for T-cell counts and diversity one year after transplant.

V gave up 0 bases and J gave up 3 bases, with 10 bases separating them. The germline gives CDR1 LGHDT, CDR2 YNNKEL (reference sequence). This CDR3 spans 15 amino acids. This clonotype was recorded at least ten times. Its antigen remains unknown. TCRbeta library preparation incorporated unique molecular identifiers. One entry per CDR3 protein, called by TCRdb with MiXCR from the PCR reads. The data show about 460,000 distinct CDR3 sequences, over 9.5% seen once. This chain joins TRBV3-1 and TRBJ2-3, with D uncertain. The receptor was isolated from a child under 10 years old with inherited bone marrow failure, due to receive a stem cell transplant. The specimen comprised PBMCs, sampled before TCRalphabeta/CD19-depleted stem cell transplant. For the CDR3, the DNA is TGTGCCAGCAGCCAAGATTTAGGTGTTACAGATACGCAGTATTTT. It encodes CASSQDLGVTDTQYF.